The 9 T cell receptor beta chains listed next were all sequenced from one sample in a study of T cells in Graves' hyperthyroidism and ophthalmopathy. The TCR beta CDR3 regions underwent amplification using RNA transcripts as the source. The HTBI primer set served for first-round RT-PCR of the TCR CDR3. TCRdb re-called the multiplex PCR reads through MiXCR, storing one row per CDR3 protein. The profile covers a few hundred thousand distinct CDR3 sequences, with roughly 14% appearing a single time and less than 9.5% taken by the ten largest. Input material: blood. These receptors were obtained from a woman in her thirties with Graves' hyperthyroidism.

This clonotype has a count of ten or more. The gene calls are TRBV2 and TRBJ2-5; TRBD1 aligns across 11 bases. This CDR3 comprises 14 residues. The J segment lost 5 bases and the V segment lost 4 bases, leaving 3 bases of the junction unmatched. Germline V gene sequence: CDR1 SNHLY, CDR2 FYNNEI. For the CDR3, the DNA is TGTGCCAGCAGTGGGACAGGGGGCGGTGAGACCCAGTACTTC. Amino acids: CASSGTGGGETQYF.

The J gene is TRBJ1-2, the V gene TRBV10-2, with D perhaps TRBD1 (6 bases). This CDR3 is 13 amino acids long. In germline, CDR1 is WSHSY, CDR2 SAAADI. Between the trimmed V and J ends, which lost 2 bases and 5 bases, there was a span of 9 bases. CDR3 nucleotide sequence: TGCGCCAGCAGTGAGCAGGGGAGGTATGGCTACACCTTC. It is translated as CASSEQGRYGYTF.

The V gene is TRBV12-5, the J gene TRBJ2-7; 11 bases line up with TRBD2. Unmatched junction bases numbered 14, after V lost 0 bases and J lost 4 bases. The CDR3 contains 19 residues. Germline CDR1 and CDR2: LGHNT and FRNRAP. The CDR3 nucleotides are TGTGCTAGTGGTTTGGTACCGGGTTTAACTAGCGGGAGAGGGTACGAGCAGTACTTC. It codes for CASGLVPGLTSGRGYEQYF. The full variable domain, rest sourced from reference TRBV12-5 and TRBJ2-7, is DARVTQTPRHKVTEMGQEVTMRCQPILGHNTVFWYRQTMMQGLELLAYFRNRAPLDDSGMPKDRFSAEMPDATLATLKIQPSEPRDSAVYFCASGLVPGLTSGRGYEQYFGPGTRLTVT.

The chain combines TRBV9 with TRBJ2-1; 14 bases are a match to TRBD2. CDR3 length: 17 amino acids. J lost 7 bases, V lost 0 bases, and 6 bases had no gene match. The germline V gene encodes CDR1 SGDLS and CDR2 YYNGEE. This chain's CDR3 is CASSVGLAGGPRNEQFF. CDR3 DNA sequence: TGTGCCAGCAGCGTAGGACTAGCGGGAGGGCCGCGGAATGAGCAGTTCTTC.

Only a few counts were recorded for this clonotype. The CDR3 here is CASSIQGTVRTEAFF. In nucleotides, the CDR3 is TGTGCCAGTAGTATACAGGGGACCGTGAGAACTGAAGCTTTCTTT. This sequence joins TRBV19 and TRBJ1-1; TRBD1 is a possible D gene (6 bases). Per the germline V gene, CDR1 is LNHDA and CDR2 is SQIVND (reference sequence). V was shortened by 2 bases and J by 5 bases, with 15 bases between the two germline ends. This CDR3 region has 15 residues.

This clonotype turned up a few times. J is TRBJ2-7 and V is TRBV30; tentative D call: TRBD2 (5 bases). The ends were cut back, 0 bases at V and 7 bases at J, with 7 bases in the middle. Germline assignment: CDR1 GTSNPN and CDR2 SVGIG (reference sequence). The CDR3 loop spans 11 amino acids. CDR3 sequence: CAWSVTGEQYF. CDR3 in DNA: TGTGCCTGGAGTGTTACGGGGGAGCAGTACTTC.

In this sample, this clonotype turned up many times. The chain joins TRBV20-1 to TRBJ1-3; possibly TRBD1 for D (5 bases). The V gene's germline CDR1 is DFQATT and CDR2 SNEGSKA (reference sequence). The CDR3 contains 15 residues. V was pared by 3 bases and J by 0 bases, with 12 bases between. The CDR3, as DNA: TGCAGTGCTAGCCCCGGACACCCCTCTGGAAACACCATATATTTT. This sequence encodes CSASPGHPSGNTIYF.

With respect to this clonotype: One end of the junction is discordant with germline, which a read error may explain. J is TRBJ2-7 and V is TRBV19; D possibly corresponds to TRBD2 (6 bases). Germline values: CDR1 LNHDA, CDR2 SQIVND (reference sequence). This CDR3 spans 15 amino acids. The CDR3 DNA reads TGTGCCAGTAGTATACGTGGAGGGAGTTCCTACGGGCAGTACTTC. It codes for CASSIRGGSSYGQYF.

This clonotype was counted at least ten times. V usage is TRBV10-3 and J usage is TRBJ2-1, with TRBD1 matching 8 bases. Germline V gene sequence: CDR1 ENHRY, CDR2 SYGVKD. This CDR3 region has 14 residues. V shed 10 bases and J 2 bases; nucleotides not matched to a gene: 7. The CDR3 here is CATQTGATYNEQFF. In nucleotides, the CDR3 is TGTGCCACCCAGACAGGGGCTACCTACAATGAGCAGTTCTTC.